This T cell receptor (beta chain) is from a study of CD8 T cell repertoires and HIV-1 epitope variants (dated by TCRdb to about 2020). Concerning the study at large: In separate culture wells, T cells were stimulated with each of twenty-five peptides that represented autologous and known Gag and Nef epitope variants. Running each culture condition in triplicate, except for one peptide done in duplicate, gave a total of more than 70 T cell cultures. A CMV, EBV and flu peptide pool, the Ebola AY9 epitope as negative control, and a no-peptide well were included as control conditions. For 10 days the cultures were kept in IMDM with gentamicin, and on days 3 and 7 half of the media was changed with IL-2, IL-7 and IL-15 added. T cells were enriched with the EasySep Human T Cell Enrichment Kit and co-cultured with equal numbers of autologous T cell-negative cells as antigen-presenting cells. Tested epitopes included three Gag epitope families and Nef HW9 and YT9. A 1M T cell aliquot was kept as an uncultured baseline condition, separate from the roughly 80 T cell cultures.

Concerning this clone: Its antigen target is currently unknown. Base qualities were left out, and no much larger clone turns up one base away.

TCR beta CDR3 regions were sequenced at survey depth on the immunoSEQ platform. The QIAamp DNA micro kit was used to extract genomic DNA from every cultured and uncultured CD8+ T cell population. The original methods were these. Samples with under 5,000 productive reads were excluded, and this exclusion removed about 6.5% of the roughly 75 HIV peptide-stimulated cultures. Sequences were trimmed to CDR3 by a MANAFEST web app, and nonproductive sequences, CDR3s under 5 amino acids, and sequences not starting with C or ending with F/W were removed. For a clonotype to count as antigen-specific, the clonotype had to expand relative to the no-peptide control in at least 2 of 3 replicates at FDR 0.01, and only within one epitope family. A frequency at least fivefold higher than in wells stimulated with peptides from other epitope families was additionally required for specific clonotypes. The table comes from immuneACCESS by way of TCRdb, which keeps in-frame sequences with V and J called. Part of the clones is missing from these tables; in studies checked, under half for an unresolved V gene and the rest for unknown reasons. V and J calls plus clone size are reproduced from that table; the DNA served to infer D and trimming. Across this sample there are about 4,800 clones, with about two thirds seen only once. The ten top clones hold 40% to 55% of the sample.

The EasySep Human CD8+ T Cell Enrichment Kit was used on day 10 to isolate CD8+ T cells from every culture. V is reduced by 0 bases and J by 3 bases, leaving a spacing of 12 bases between them. Reading the germline V gene (reference sequence) gives CDR1 SGHNT and CDR2 YYREEE. Including cysteine and phenylalanine, the CDR3 has 15 amino acids. Only the CDR3 DNA stays, 45 bases, in frame from base 1. What the work shows at the level of the full study, not this receptor alone: Nine or ten antigen-specific TCR beta clonotypes were identified, of which about six appeared to be cross-reactive for autologous or known escape epitope variants. The assay identified only TCR beta chains and indicated proliferation in response to antigen, without indicating T cell function or cytokine profile. The Nef KF9 family was recognized by five clonotypes and the HW9 family by one, and no responses to the TAALDMSHF plasma variant were observed.

Input material: cultured CD8+ T cells derived from PBMCs. The sequence came from a male donor with HIV. The rearranged segments are TRBV5-4 and TRBJ1-1, with a tentative D gene TRBD1 over 6 matching bases. Here is the DNA: TGTGCCAGCAGCTTGGTACAGGGATTTGACACTGAAGCTTTCTTT. This sequence encodes CASSLVQGFDTEAFF.